These T cell receptor beta chains were read from a single sample in a study of blood T cells in healthy people across ages. One entry per CDR3 protein results from TCRdb running MiXCR on the 5' RACE reads. This sample has 1.5 million to 2 million distinct CDR3 sequences, with 28% found just once. The source material was blood. The source is a woman aged 25 to 39 in good health. The CDR3 runs from the conserved cysteine through the conserved F or W. Fields, in order: D gene, V gene, clone size, J gene, CDR3 DNA, CDR3 protein. The D gene is left open where the match is weak. Rows may omit the clone size; those that give it use once, few, many or a size class.

d_call: -
v_call: TRBV10-2
clone_size: many
j_call: TRBJ2-7
cdr3_nt: TGCGCCAGCAGTGAGGCAGATTCAATTGTGGAGCAGTACTTC
cdr3_aa: CASSEADSIVEQYF

d_call: -
v_call: TRBV29-1
clone_size: many
j_call: TRBJ1-2
cdr3_nt: TGCAGCGTTGACGGGGGGGATGGCTACACCTTC
cdr3_aa: CSVDGGDGYTF

d_call: -
v_call: TRBV10-3
clone_size: many
j_call: TRBJ1-1
cdr3_nt: TGTGCCATCAGTGAGTCAACGGACACTGAAGCTTTCTTT
cdr3_aa: CAISESTDTEAFF

d_call: TRBD2
v_call: TRBV7-9
clone_size: many
j_call: TRBJ2-7
cdr3_nt: TGTGCCAGCAACGACGGGACTAGCGGGACCAAACTTTACGAGCAGTACTTC
cdr3_aa: CASNDGTSGTKLYEQYF

d_call: TRBD2
v_call: TRBV7-9
clone_size: -
j_call: TRBJ2-1
cdr3_nt: TGTGCCAGCAGCTTAGGACCGGGACTAGCGGGCTACAATGAGCAGTTCTTC
cdr3_aa: CASSLGPGLAGYNEQFF

d_call: TRBD1
v_call: TRBV18
clone_size: few
j_call: TRBJ2-5
cdr3_nt: TGTGCCAGCTCACAACGCGGGACAGGGGTTAAAGAGACCCAGTACTTC
cdr3_aa: CASSQRGTGVKETQYF

d_call: TRBD1
v_call: TRBV6-5
clone_size: many
j_call: TRBJ2-1
cdr3_nt: TGTGCCAGCAGTTACGGGACAGGAACGTACAATGAGCAGTTCTTC
cdr3_aa: CASSYGTGTYNEQFF

d_call: -
v_call: TRBV7-2
clone_size: few
j_call: TRBJ1-4
cdr3_nt: TGTGCCAGCAGCCTCGTCGGGACGGAGGCGATCAGGGAAAAACTGTTTTTT
cdr3_aa: CASSLVGTEAIREKLFF

d_call: -
v_call: TRBV6-1
clone_size: once
j_call: TRBJ2-7
cdr3_nt: TGTGCCAGCACCCGAACGGGCGGGACCAGCTCCTACAATGAGCAGTACTTC
cdr3_aa: CASTRTGGTSSYNEQYF

d_call: -
v_call: TRBV28
clone_size: -
j_call: TRBJ2-1
cdr3_nt: TGTGCCAGCAGGCCCAACCCGGGGGGCGGGAATGAGCAGTTCTTC
cdr3_aa: CASRPNPGGGNEQFF

d_call: -
v_call: TRBV7-2
clone_size: -
j_call: TRBJ2-2
cdr3_nt: TGTGCCAGCAGCGCCAATGTGGTCACCGGGGAGCTGTTTTTT
cdr3_aa: CASSANVVTGELFF

d_call: TRBD1
v_call: TRBV7-8
clone_size: -
j_call: TRBJ2-6
cdr3_nt: TGTGCCAGCAGCGGGACAGCCTTCAACTCTGGGGCCAACGTCCTGACTTTC
cdr3_aa: CASSGTAFNSGANVLTF

d_call: -
v_call: TRBV29-1
clone_size: few
j_call: TRBJ2-7
cdr3_nt: TGCAGCGTTGGGGGAGCCGGGGCCGATCGGGGCGAGCAGTACTTC
cdr3_aa: CSVGGAGADRGEQYF

d_call: TRBD1
v_call: TRBV18
clone_size: few
j_call: TRBJ1-2
cdr3_nt: TGTGCCAGCTCACCACAACCGGGACAGGAGTATGGCTACACCTTC
cdr3_aa: CASSPQPGQEYGYTF

d_call: TRBD2
v_call: TRBV20-1
clone_size: many
j_call: TRBJ2-1
cdr3_nt: TGCAGTGCCTCCCGGGACTACCGAACCAATGAGCAGTTCTTC
cdr3_aa: CSASRDYRTNEQFF

d_call: TRBD2
v_call: TRBV2
clone_size: -
j_call: TRBJ2-4
cdr3_nt: TGTGCCAGCAGCCCCGGGACTAGCAGCAAAAACATTCAGTACTTC
cdr3_aa: CASSPGTSSKNIQYF

d_call: -
v_call: TRBV7-2
clone_size: many
j_call: TRBJ2-7
cdr3_nt: TGTGCCAGCAGCCGTTCGACGGGGGACTACGAGCAGTACTTC
cdr3_aa: CASSRSTGDYEQYF

d_call: TRBD2
v_call: TRBV20-1
clone_size: few
j_call: TRBJ2-1
cdr3_nt: TGCAGTGCTAGAGTTCAAGCGGGGGGGCGGTCCTACAATGAGCAGTTCTTC
cdr3_aa: CSARVQAGGRSYNEQFF

d_call: -
v_call: TRBV5-1
clone_size: few
j_call: TRBJ2-1
cdr3_nt: TGCGCCAGCAGCTTGGAGGGGGGGAAGGATGAGCAGTTCTTC
cdr3_aa: CASSLEGGKDEQFF

d_call: -
v_call: TRBV7-9
clone_size: few
j_call: TRBJ2-7
cdr3_nt: TGTGCCAGCAACACGGGGACATCCTACGAGCAGTACTTC
cdr3_aa: CASNTGTSYEQYF

d_call: -
v_call: TRBV5-1
clone_size: -
j_call: TRBJ1-6
cdr3_nt: TGCGCCAGCAGGGATAGAGTCCGAGAAAATTCACCCCTCCACTTT
cdr3_aa: CASRDRVRENSPLHF

d_call: -
v_call: TRBV20-1
clone_size: -
j_call: TRBJ2-7
cdr3_nt: TGTGTCAAGTTGGCGACTTCCTACGAGCAGTACTTC
cdr3_aa: CVKLATSYEQYF

d_call: -
v_call: TRBV7-2
clone_size: -
j_call: TRBJ2-2
cdr3_nt: TGTGCCAGCAGCCGGGGGCGTCCCCCCGGGGAGCTGTTTTTT
cdr3_aa: CASSRGRPPGELFF

d_call: TRBD2
v_call: TRBV5-6
clone_size: few
j_call: TRBJ2-7
cdr3_nt: TGTGCCAGCAGCGCACCTGTACGGACAGGGGGGACTAGCGGGAGCTACGAGCAGTACTTC
cdr3_aa: CASSAPVRTGGTSGSYEQYF

d_call: -
v_call: TRBV3-1
clone_size: once
j_call: TRBJ2-2
cdr3_nt: TGTGCCAGCAGCCAAGTCGACGGGGAGCTGTTTTTT
cdr3_aa: CASSQVDGELFF

d_call: -
v_call: TRBV18
clone_size: few
j_call: TRBJ2-7
cdr3_nt: TGTGCCAGCTCACCGACAAGGGGCGAGCAGTACTTC
cdr3_aa: CASSPTRGEQYF

d_call: -
v_call: TRBV11-3
clone_size: few
j_call: TRBJ2-6
cdr3_nt: TGTGCCAGCAGCCCGAGAGATGGTCTTGGGGCCAACGTCCTGACTTTC
cdr3_aa: CASSPRDGLGANVLTF

d_call: -
v_call: TRBV20-1
clone_size: few
j_call: TRBJ1-5
cdr3_nt: TGCAGTGCTAGAGAAGTGGGAGGGGGTGGTCAGCCCCAGCATTTT
cdr3_aa: CSAREVGGGGQPQHF

d_call: TRBD1
v_call: TRBV6-1
clone_size: -
j_call: TRBJ1-5
cdr3_nt: TGTGCCAGCAGTGTAGGGACAGGGGGAGGAAGAAGCAATCAGCCCCAGCATTTT
cdr3_aa: CASSVGTGGGRSNQPQHF

d_call: -
v_call: TRBV2
clone_size: -
j_call: TRBJ2-3
cdr3_nt: TGTGCCAGCAGCGAGCGGGACAGTAGCACAGATACGCAGTATTTT
cdr3_aa: CASSERDSSTDTQYF

d_call: -
v_call: TRBV28
clone_size: few
j_call: TRBJ2-3
cdr3_nt: TGTGCCAGTCGACAGGAGGGGAGTACAGATACGCAGTATTTT
cdr3_aa: CASRQEGSTDTQYF

d_call: -
v_call: TRBV29-1
clone_size: -
j_call: TRBJ2-1
cdr3_nt: TGCAGCGTTGAAGGGACAGAGCCCTACAATGAGCAGTTCTTC
cdr3_aa: CSVEGTEPYNEQFF

d_call: -
v_call: TRBV5-6
clone_size: many
j_call: TRBJ2-3
cdr3_nt: TGTGCCAGCAGCTTGTCAGGATATGCAGATACGCAGTATTTT
cdr3_aa: CASSLSGYADTQYF

d_call: -
v_call: TRBV28
clone_size: many
j_call: TRBJ2-7
cdr3_nt: TGCGCCAGCAGCTTGGTTAGGGGCGAGCAGTACTTC
cdr3_aa: CASSLVRGEQYF

d_call: -
v_call: TRBV5-1
clone_size: -
j_call: TRBJ2-7
cdr3_nt: TGCGCCAGCAGCGGCGCATCTGACGGTTCCTACGAGCAGTACTTC
cdr3_aa: CASSGASDGSYEQYF

d_call: -
v_call: TRBV7-2
clone_size: -
j_call: TRBJ1-2
cdr3_nt: TGTGCCAGCAGCACCAACCAGGGGCTCCACTATGGCTACACCTTC
cdr3_aa: CASSTNQGLHYGYTF

d_call: TRBD1
v_call: TRBV2
clone_size: few
j_call: TRBJ2-1
cdr3_nt: TGTGCCAGCAATAGACAGGGGGCGGATGAGCAGTTCTTC
cdr3_aa: CASNRQGADEQFF

d_call: TRBD2
v_call: TRBV10-3
clone_size: few
j_call: TRBJ2-1
cdr3_nt: TGTGCCATCAGTCCTAGCGGGTACAATGAGCAGTTCTTC
cdr3_aa: CAISPSGYNEQFF

d_call: -
v_call: TRBV5-1
clone_size: few
j_call: TRBJ2-3
cdr3_nt: TGCGCCAGCAGACCAGGGTCAGATACGCAGTATTTT
cdr3_aa: CASRPGSDTQYF

d_call: -
v_call: TRBV5-1
clone_size: few
j_call: TRBJ2-3
cdr3_nt: TGCGCCAGCAGCTTGGTGGGACGATCCACCCCCACAGATACGCAGTATTTT
cdr3_aa: CASSLVGRSTPTDTQYF

d_call: -
v_call: TRBV3-1
clone_size: few
j_call: TRBJ1-2
cdr3_nt: TGTGCCAGCAGCCCACAGGACCGCACCACAGCAATTTATGGTTACACCTTC
cdr3_aa: CASSPQDRTTAIYGYTF

d_call: -
v_call: TRBV20-1
clone_size: once
j_call: TRBJ1-6
cdr3_nt: TGCAGTGCTAGAGCAGGGACTGGTTATAATTCACCCCTCCACTTT
cdr3_aa: CSARAGTGYNSPLHF

d_call: TRBD2
v_call: TRBV10-1
clone_size: few
j_call: TRBJ2-3
cdr3_nt: TGCGCCAGCAGCCTTCGAGCGGGAGGTGTAGATACGCAGTATTTT
cdr3_aa: CASSLRAGGVDTQYF

d_call: -
v_call: TRBV11-1
clone_size: -
j_call: TRBJ1-1
cdr3_nt: TGTGCCAGCAGCGCTTTAGGCGCTGGGCCGAACACTGAAGCTTTCTTT
cdr3_aa: CASSALGAGPNTEAFF

d_call: -
v_call: TRBV29-1
clone_size: -
j_call: TRBJ2-5
cdr3_nt: TGCAGTGGTATGAAGGGGAGGGAGACCCAGTACTTC
cdr3_aa: CSGMKGRETQYF

d_call: -
v_call: TRBV4-1
clone_size: many
j_call: TRBJ2-1
cdr3_nt: TGCGCCAGCAGCCCAGGACACATCAATGAGCAGTTCTTC
cdr3_aa: CASSPGHINEQFF

d_call: -
v_call: TRBV5-5
clone_size: few
j_call: TRBJ2-5
cdr3_nt: TGTGCCAGCAGCTACCGGGGGCTGGGAGAGACCCAGTACTTC
cdr3_aa: CASSYRGLGETQYF

d_call: -
v_call: TRBV7-2
clone_size: -
j_call: TRBJ2-7
cdr3_nt: TGTGCCAACAGCTTAGCGGCCCAAGGCGGACCTTACGAGCAGTACTTC
cdr3_aa: CANSLAAQGGPYEQYF